This T cell receptor (beta chain) comes out of a study of blood T cells in healthy people across ages (dated by TCRdb to between 2014 and 2017). Background on the whole study: In model experiments, template switching captured about one uniquely barcoded TCR beta cDNA molecule for every two T cells. To track age-related changes in TCR beta repertoire diversity, the study relied on deep sequencing normalized with unique cDNA molecular identifiers. Four age groups were formed from the donors: young (average approximately 17 years), middle-aged (approximately 42), aged (62) and long-lived (roughly 81). To avoid experimental bias, donors of different ages were distributed randomly across sequencing lanes. Using the same blood draw, the study looked at two additional independent replicas of 1 million unique cDNA reads for two donors, one aged 18 to 30 and the other aged 80 or older. Points the paper makes about the study in general: Donor CMV infection status was unknown, potentially confounding age-related changes in expanded clonotypes. Since profiling was done on bulk unsorted PBMCs, naive and antigen-experienced compartments could not be conclusively compared. Compared with the aged group, more naive CD4+ T cells, fewer expanded clones and increased TCR diversity were shown by the long-lived group, suggesting age selection. Estimates of total diversity based on one million sequenced T cells were regarded as lower bounds and as underestimates. Observed TCR beta diversity per million T cells fell roughly linearly with age, and a significant reduction was already apparent by age around 39. A strong correlation was found between observed TCR beta diversity and the percentage of naive T cells measured by flow cytometry.

Library construction relied on 5' RACE. Sequencing used an Illumina HiSeq 2500. A second roughly 7 to 11 cycle PCR used a sample-barcoded 5' primer and a J-beta primer mix. A template-switch 5' adaptor carrying 12 random nucleotides introduced a unique molecular identifier onto each TCR beta cDNA molecule. Each sample yielded at least 2.5 million CDR3-containing paired-end reads. First-strand cDNA was synthesized from all RNA with the Mint cDNA synthesis kit, primed by a TRBC-specific oligonucleotide. All cDNA was treated with uracil-DNA glycosylase and then went through a first 18-cycle PCR with the universal primers M1SS and BC2_uni_R. Turning to the authors' computational methods: For normalization, 1 million high-quality reads, each with a distinct molecular identifier, were randomly selected from each sample. Instead of being binned into consensus sequences, reads with shared molecular identifiers were discarded. MiTCR, run with a Q25 quality threshold and the strictest error-elimination algorithm, handled CDR3 identification, clonotype clustering and error correction. A nonparametric unseen species model with Euler transformation was used to estimate a lower bound on total TCR beta diversity. Through fastp at Q25 and MiXCR, TCRdb rebuilt clones from the public reads, retaining in-frame beta chains. Each entry merges the rows of one CDR3 protein and shows their most common DNA and genes. The V and J calls come from TCRdb's annotation, not from the publication. This sample gives just over 1 million distinct CDR3 sequences in total; less than 50% of them show up just once. The ten largest make up 18% of the sample.

About this clonotype itself: Its cognate antigen has yet to be identified. No qualities accompany the bases; no much larger clone lies one base away.

The germline V gene (reference sequence) yields DFQATT for CDR1 and SNEGSKA for CDR2. V loses 6 bases of germline sequence and J loses 0 bases, and the interval between the two ends is 30 bases. The CDR3 runs 20 residues from the cysteine to the phenylalanine. Only the CDR3 portion is preserved as DNA: 60 bases, with reading frame beginning at the first base. The donors were about 40 Caucasian individuals from Russia, aged roughly 6 to 100 years, who were systemically healthy. Around 10 milliliters of peripheral blood were collected from each donor into EDTA-treated Vacutainer tubes. Ficoll-Paque density-gradient centrifugation was used to isolate PBMCs, with at least 6.5 million obtained per sample. Trizol reagent was used to extract total RNA from the PBMCs, yielding at least 5.5 micrograms per sample. The percentages of naive CD45RAhigh/CD27high T cells were determined by flow cytometry on a PBMC aliquot from every donor.

This TCR came from a woman aged 60 to 75 in good health. The chain is assembled from TRBV20-1 and TRBJ2-1; a tentative D call is TRBD2 (6 bases match). Sequences were obtained from blood. The CDR3 region has the sequence CSAAPVAAEQRDSSYNEQFF. DNA sequence: TGCAGTGCGGCCCCGGTAGCGGCCGAACAAAGAGACAGCTCCTACAATGAGCAGTTCTTC.